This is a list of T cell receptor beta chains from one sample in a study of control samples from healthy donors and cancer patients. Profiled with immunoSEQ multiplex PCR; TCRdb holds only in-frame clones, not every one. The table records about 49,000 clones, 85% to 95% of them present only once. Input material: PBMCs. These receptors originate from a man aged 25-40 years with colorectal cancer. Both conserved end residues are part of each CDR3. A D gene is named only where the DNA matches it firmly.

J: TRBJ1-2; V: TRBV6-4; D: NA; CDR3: CASSDSNRVGYGYTF
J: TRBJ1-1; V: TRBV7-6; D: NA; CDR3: CASSPGTNTEAFF
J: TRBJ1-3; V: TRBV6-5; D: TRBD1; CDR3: CASSRDRDSGNTIYF
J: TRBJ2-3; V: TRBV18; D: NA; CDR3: CASSPSDTQYF
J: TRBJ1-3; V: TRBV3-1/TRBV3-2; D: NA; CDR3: CASSRRRGAGNTIYF
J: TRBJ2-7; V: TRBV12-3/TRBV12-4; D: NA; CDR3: CASRRETYEQYF
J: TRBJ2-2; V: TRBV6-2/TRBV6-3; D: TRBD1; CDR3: CASSYAQGLTGELFF
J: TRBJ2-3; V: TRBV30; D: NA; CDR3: CAWSVQPGQTTQYF
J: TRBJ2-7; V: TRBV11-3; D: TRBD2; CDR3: CASSLDGLAGREQYF
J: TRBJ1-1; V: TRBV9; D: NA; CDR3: CASSIHPGNTEAFF
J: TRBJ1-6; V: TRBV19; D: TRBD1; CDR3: CASSIDPRTGLGSPLHF
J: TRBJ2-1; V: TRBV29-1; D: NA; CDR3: CSVESEKGSYNEQFF
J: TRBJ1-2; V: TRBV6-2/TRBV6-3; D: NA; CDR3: CASSYSGNGYTF
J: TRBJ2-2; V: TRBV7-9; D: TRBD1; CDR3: CASSTQTGRNTGELFF
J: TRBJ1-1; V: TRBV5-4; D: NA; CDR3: CASSLEPRGTEAFF
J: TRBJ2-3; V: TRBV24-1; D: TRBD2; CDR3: CATSGSGLAGPRTDTQYF
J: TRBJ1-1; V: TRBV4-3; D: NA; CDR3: CASSQDTGYGTEAFF
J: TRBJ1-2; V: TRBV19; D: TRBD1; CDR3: CASSTLDRGYTF
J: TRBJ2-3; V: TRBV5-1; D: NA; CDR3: CASSLDGTDTQYF
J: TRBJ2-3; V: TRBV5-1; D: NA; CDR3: CASSFADTQYF
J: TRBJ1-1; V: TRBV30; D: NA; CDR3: CAGAAGNTEAFF
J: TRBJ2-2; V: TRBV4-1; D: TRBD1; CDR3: CASSHLQGVLGELFF
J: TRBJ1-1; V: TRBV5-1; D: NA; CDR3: CASSSTGPGEGTEAFF
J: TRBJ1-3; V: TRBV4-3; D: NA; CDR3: CASSQEGRFSGNTIYF
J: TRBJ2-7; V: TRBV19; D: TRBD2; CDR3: CASSIGTGTSGAEVDEQYF
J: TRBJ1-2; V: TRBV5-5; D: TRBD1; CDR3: CASSRQGLGYTF
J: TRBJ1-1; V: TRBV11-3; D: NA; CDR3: CASSPDRSSAEAFF
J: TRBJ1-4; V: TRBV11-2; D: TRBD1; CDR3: CASSLGQGVIELFF
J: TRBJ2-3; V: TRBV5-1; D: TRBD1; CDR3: CASSPFPGQSDIGTQYF
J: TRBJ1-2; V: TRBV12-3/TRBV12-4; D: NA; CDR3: CASSTGPYGYTF
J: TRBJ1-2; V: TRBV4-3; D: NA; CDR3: CASSPGFVGYGYTF
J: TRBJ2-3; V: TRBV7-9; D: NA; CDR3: CASSLMGASTDTQYF
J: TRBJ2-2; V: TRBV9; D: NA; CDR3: CASSLRGLQNTGELFF
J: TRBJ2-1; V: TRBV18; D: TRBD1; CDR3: CASSLTGTGGFNEQFF
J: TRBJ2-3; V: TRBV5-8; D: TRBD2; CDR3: CASSRLAGTDTQYF
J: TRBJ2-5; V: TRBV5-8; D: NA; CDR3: CASSRDTLQETQYF
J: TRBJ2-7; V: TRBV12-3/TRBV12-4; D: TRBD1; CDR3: CASSLGGQTEQYF
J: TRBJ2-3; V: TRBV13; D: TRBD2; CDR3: CASSSLARGDTDTQYF
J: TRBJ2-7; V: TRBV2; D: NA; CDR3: CASSLQGGPYEQYF
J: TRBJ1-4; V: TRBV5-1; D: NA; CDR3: CASSVNGKLFF
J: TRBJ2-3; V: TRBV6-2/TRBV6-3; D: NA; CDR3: CASSYEHLSTDTQYF